Included here is one TCR beta chain sequence, with context. The antigen this receptor binds is unknown. Base qualities are not provided; no much larger clone lies one nucleotide away. The CDR3 regions of human TCRbeta chains were subjected to immunosequencing. On the study's bioinformatics: TCRs in the repertoires were matched against a reference library of SARS-CoV-2-specific TCRs that had been generated with the MIRA antigen-specificity platform. Breadth meant the fraction of unique TCRs that were SARS-CoV-2-associated, whereas depth meant the fraction of total T cells that were SARS-CoV-2-associated. Using the MIRA data, every spike-specific TCR was mapped to the spike region that the TCR reacted to and assigned to either a CD4 or a CD8 class. Log10-transformed breadth and depth values were compared by one-way ANOVA with Sidak's multiple comparisons tests. In its TCRdb copy, this immuneACCESS table keeps in-frame sequences only and misses some clones. Where compared with another copy, unresolved V genes explain less than half of these, and the others have no known cause. The D gene and trimming were derived from the DNA, and the V and J assignments and clone size from that table. This sample has some 140,000 clones in its table, and 93% of those were observed once. The top ten constitute around 3.1% of the sample.

The time point label for this specimen denotes: baseline before first vaccination. The vaccinee samples were drawn from two UK trials, COV001 and COV002, one of which was a single-blind randomized controlled phase 2/3 trial testing AZD1222 (ChAdOx1 nCoV-19) in healthy adults. For TCRbeta chain sequencing, PBMC samples were collected from trial participants at day 0 and at day 28 after the second dose. The source of the sample is a study of T cell responses to AZD1222 COVID-19 vaccine (dated by TCRdb to about 2021). Looking at the study overall: AZD1222 recipients with second doses at about 4 weeks or about 12 weeks were pooled, because spike-specific TCR depth and breadth did not differ between schedules. A total of 230 to 250 trial participants underwent TCR sequencing, of whom 207 had received two doses of AZD1222 and some 25 had received two doses of the MenACWY control vaccine. Enrollment into the trials was organized by age into subgroups of 18-55, 56-69 and 70-plus years, and those subgroups contained around 150, 28 and 57 TCR-sequenced participants, respectively.

Overall study outcomes, separate from this receptor: The vaccine-associated CD4 TCRs covered the entire spike protein, and the dominant responses fell in regions 160-218 and 743-854. Nearly half of unique spike-specific TCRs reportedly recognized epitopes outside regions mutated in the B.1.351 and B.1.1.7 variants. Because no day 14 peak-response samples were available, the repertoires could be characterized only after the peak T cell response. After two AZD1222 doses, both the breadth and the depth of spike-specific TCRs were significantly higher than at day 0 and than in MenACWY recipients. In the small 56-69-year group, the increase in depth fell short of significance, most likely because of low power. Conclusions about previously exposed vaccinees are limited, since just 6 or 7 AZD1222 recipients were seropositive for SARS-CoV-2 at baseline. Most participants were white British and females outnumbered males, and the authors suggested that clonal diversity may have been underestimated.

The CDR3 contains 16 residues, cysteine and phenylalanine counted. Only the CDR3 DNA is retained, 48 bases long and in frame from the first base. The V end gives up 1 base and the J end 2 bases, leaving 8 bases in the junction not matched to a gene. Taken from the germline V gene, the CDR1 and CDR2 loops are LGHNA and YNFKEQ. The sequence links TRBV4-2 to TRBJ2-7; 7 middle bases align to TRBD2. The sample consisted of peripheral blood, taken on day 0 of AZD1222 vaccination. The sequence was collected from an adult in good health. CDR3 sequence: CASSQVLAGVAYEQYF. At the DNA level, the sequence is TGTGCCAGCAGCCAAGTTTTGGCGGGAGTAGCCTACGAGCAGTACTTC.